These 20 T cell receptor beta chains were sequenced from one sample in a study of graft-versus-host responses after intestinal transplantation. Method: immunoSEQ multiplex PCR; TCRdb's copy keeps in-frame clones and lacks some. The sample holds about 88,000 clones, roughly 90% seen once. For these receptors, no antigen is known. The sequencing used unstimulated CD4+ T cells sorted from spleen or lymph node cells, collected before transplant. All receptors derive from a human donor who was the organ donor for an intestinal transplant.

The genes are TRBV4-2 and TRBJ2-1; 7 bases are shared with TRBD2. J was trimmed by 0 bases and V by 0 bases; bases with no gene match: 8. CDR3 length equals 18 residues. Looked up from germline, CDR1 is LGHNA and CDR2 is YNFKEQ. DNA for the CDR3: TGTGCCAGCAGCCAAGATGTAATGCGGGGGAGCTCCTACAATGAGCAGTTCTTC. Translated: CASSQDVMRGSSYNEQFF.

DNA of the CDR3: TGTGCCAGCAAGCTGGGACAGGGGCCCTACGAGCAGTACTTC. It specifies CASKLGQGPYEQYF. The gene calls are TRBV6-4 and TRBJ2-7, with TRBD1 identical over 10 bases. From germline, CDR1 is MRHNA and CDR2 SNTAGT. The CDR3 runs 14 residues. The J segment lost 2 bases and the V segment lost 7 bases, leaving 5 bases of the junction unmatched.

Worth noting for this clone: At one end the junction does not follow the germline gene, possibly because of a read error. The chain recombines TRBV6-4 with TRBJ2-2; 8 bases match TRBD2. Germline CDR1 MRHNA, CDR2 SNTAGT. CDR3 length: 18 residues. The CDR3 is CASSDSTGGRGNPGELFF. CDR3 sequence (DNA): TGTGCCAGCAGTGACTCGACGGGGGGGAGGGGGAACCCCGGGGAGCTGTTTTTT.

The rearrangement uses TRBV5-1 and TRBJ2-5; 7 bases match TRBD1. The V gene's germline CDR1 is SGHRS and CDR2 YFSETQ. V lost 7 bases, J lost 5 bases, and 11 bases stayed unmatched. The CDR3 totals 14 residues. The CDR3 reads CASASSRGFETQYF. Written as DNA, the CDR3 is TGCGCCAGCGCATCTTCCAGGGGGTTCGAGACCCAGTACTTC.

The chain has TRBV6-4 and TRBJ1-1, with TRBD1 matching 8 bases. After removal of 8 bases from V and 3 bases from J, the junction contained 5 bases not matched to a gene. Germline V gene sequence: CDR1 MRHNA, CDR2 SNTAGT. CDR3 length equals 13 residues. DNA for the CDR3: TGTGCCAGCCGAGGACAGGGTGACACTGAAGCTTTCTTT. Translation gives CASRGQGDTEAFF.

The table lists this clone with a few counts. V usage is TRBV29-1 and J usage is TRBJ2-3, with D tentatively TRBD1 (5 bases). The germline V gene encodes CDR1 SQVTM and CDR2 ANQGSEA. This CDR3 has 14 residues. Trimming stripped 5 bases from V and 0 bases from J, with 12 bases between. The CDR3 DNA sequence: TGCAGCGTTACAGGTCGCGTTAGCACAGATACGCAGTATTTT. It codes for CSVTGRVSTDTQYF.

The V call is TRBV5-1, the J call TRBJ1-1; D is undetermined. CDR1 and CDR2 from the germline V gene are SGHRS and YFSETQ. V lost 3 bases, J lost 1 base, and 13 bases lay in between. This CDR3 has 15 residues. The CDR3 region has the DNA TGCGCCAGCAGCTGGAGGTCTTCAGGGAACACTGAAGCTTTCTTT. Protein: CASSWRSSGNTEAFF.

This clone was seen more than once but under ten times. V is TRBV7-9 and J is TRBJ1-1; no firm D call. The V end lost 6 bases, the J end lost 8 bases, and 10 bases lay between the germline ends. The CDR3 has 11 amino acids. CDR1 and CDR2 from the germline V gene are SEHNR and FQNEAQ (reference sequence). CDR3 protein: CASSREMEAFF. CDR3 sequence (DNA): TGTGCCAGCAGTCGGGAGATGGAAGCTTTCTTT.

The gene calls are TRBV5-8 and TRBJ1-5; D call uncertain. V gave up 0 bases and J gave up 9 bases, with 7 bases separating them. The CDR3 consists of 12 residues. Germline assignment: CDR1 SGHTS and CDR2 YDEGEE. The CDR3 spells CASSLAVPPQHF. CDR3 nucleotides: TGTGCCAGCAGCTTGGCGGTTCCGCCCCAGCATTTT.

The chain uses TRBV6-5 and TRBJ1-1; no clear D. V was pared by 6 bases and J by 5 bases, with 16 bases between. The CDR3 totals 14 residues. In germline, CDR1 is MNHEY, CDR2 SVGAGI. The CDR3 loop is CASSRTLLGTEAFF. CDR3 DNA: TGTGCCAGCAGCCGGACTCTGTTGGGGACTGAAGCTTTCTTT.

This clone was seen just once. This chain uses TRBV18 with TRBJ2-7; 10 positions agree with TRBD1. V shed 7 bases, J shed 3 bases, and the junction held 3 bases outside the gene matches. CDR3 length: 13 amino acids. CDR1 and CDR2 from the germline V gene are KGHSH and LQKENI. CDR3: CASLGTGDYEQYF. The DNA for the CDR3 is TGTGCCAGCTTAGGGACAGGGGACTACGAGCAGTACTTC.

This chain links TRBV7-9 with TRBJ2-1; D is unresolved. Germline CDR1 SEHNR, CDR2 FQNEAQ (reference sequence). CDR3 size: 12 residues. V lost 4 bases, J lost 12 bases, and 13 bases lay in between. The DNA of the CDR3 is TGTGCCAGCAGCTCCTTCTCTAGGTCGCAGTTCTTC. Translation gives CASSSFSRSQFF.

J is TRBJ1-1 and V is TRBV11-3, with D maybe TRBD1 (5 bases). The CDR3 length is 16 residues. CDR1 is SGHNT and CDR2 is YENEEA in the germline V gene. V shed 4 bases and J shed 4 bases, with 19 bases lying between them. This CDR3 is CASSSELGQGSTEAFF. The CDR3 DNA sequence: TGTGCCAGCAGCTCGGAGCTTGGGCAGGGCAGCACTGAAGCTTTCTTT.

This sequence joins TRBV2 and TRBJ2-2; 9 nucleotides align to TRBD2. Trimming at V came to 8 bases and at J to 4 bases, leaving 5 bases not matched to a gene. The CDR3 totals 14 residues. Germline V gives CDR1 SNHLY, CDR2 FYNNEI. CDR3 residues: CASRSGSFTGELFF. The CDR3 nucleotides are TGTGCCAGCCGTAGCGGGAGCTTCACCGGGGAGCTGTTTTTT.

This chain links TRBV7-9 with TRBJ2-3; 15 bases fit TRBD2. Germline V gene sequence: CDR1 SEHNR, CDR2 FQNEAQ (reference sequence). With 4 bases clipped from V and 7 bases from J, the junction kept 12 bases outside the gene matches. This CDR3 region has 18 residues. CDR3 DNA: TGTGCCAGCAGCTCCAGGATCGGACTAGCGGGAGGGATGCATACGCAGTATTTT. This sequence encodes CASSSRIGLAGGMHTQYF.

A single count supports this clone. This chain connects TRBV6-6 to TRBJ1-1; D gene ambiguous. This CDR3 region has 16 residues. Germline values: CDR1 MNHNY, CDR2 SVGAGI (reference sequence). Trimming removed 8 bases from V and 1 base from J, with 20 bases in between. This CDR3 reads CASGLTEQPWNTEAFF. The DNA for the CDR3 is TGTGCCAGCGGGTTAACAGAACAACCGTGGAACACTGAAGCTTTCTTT.

The chain combines TRBV7-8 with TRBJ2-1, with a tentative D call TRBD1 (6 bases). V was trimmed by 5 bases and J by 6 bases, leaving 11 bases between them. The CDR3 spans 13 residues. Germline CDR1 reads SGHVS; CDR2 reads FQNEAQ. CDR3 residues: CASSGDRFNEQFF. CDR3 in DNA: TGTGCCAGCAGCGGAGACAGGTTCAATGAGCAGTTCTTC.

The V and J genes are TRBV10-2 and TRBJ2-5; 7 bases are shared with TRBD2. Germline loops: CDR1 WSHSY, CDR2 SAAADI. There are 14 residues in the CDR3. V was clipped by 7 bases and J by 1 base; unmatched bases: 6. In DNA, the CDR3 is TGCGCCAGCACTCCAAGCGGGATCCAAGAGACCCAGTACTTC. This translates into CASTPSGIQETQYF.

This chain connects TRBV28 to TRBJ1-1; D is unclear. The CDR3 length is 13 residues. Germline loops: CDR1 MDHEN, CDR2 SYDVKM. Trimming took 2 bases from V and 1 from J, leaving 5 bases between them. CDR3 in DNA: TGTGCCAGCAGTTTAGAGAGGAACACTGAAGCTTTCTTT. As protein: CASSLERNTEAFF.

This chain links TRBV7-3 with TRBJ2-3, with 13 bases lining up with TRBD2. V shed 5 bases and J 3 bases; nucleotides not matched to a gene: 2. Germline V gives CDR1 SGHTA, CDR2 FQGTGA. There are 15 residues in the CDR3. As DNA, the CDR3 is TGTGCCAGCAGCACGGGACTAGCGGGGACAGATACGCAGTATTTT. Translation: CASSTGLAGTDTQYF.